These T cell receptor beta chains were read from a single sample in a study of a mutant IDH1 vaccine in newly diagnosed glioma. Libraries were prepared by immunoSEQ multiplex PCR; TCRdb keeps only in-frame clonotypes and omits some of them. The repertoire includes about 38,000 clones, roughly 92% of them detected once, and under 20% sits in the top ten. The sequenced sample was PBMCs, obtained from a glioma patient treated with radiotherapy, temozolomide or both. These receptors were obtained from a man younger than 35 with glioma. Both conserved end residues are part of each CDR3. A D gene is named only where the DNA matches it firmly. Where a row states a size, it is once, few, many or the class of an expanded clone; other rows omit it.

NA,NA,TRBV29-1,TRBJ2-5,TGCAGCCTCGTTGATCCAGAGACCCAGTACTTC,CSLVDPETQYF
TRBD1,NA,TRBV4-3,TRBJ2-7,TGCGCCAGCAGACCGGCGACAGGGGGTTCCTACGAGCAGTACTTC,CASRPATGGSYEQYF
NA,once,TRBV4-1,TRBJ1-1,TGCGCCAGCAGCCGGCTTGGGACATACCAAGGGAACACTGAAGCTTTCTTT,CASSRLGTYQGNTEAFF
TRBD2,once,TRBV30,TRBJ2-5,TGTGCCTGGAGTGACGGGGGGGAAGAGACCCAGTACTTC,CAWSDGGEETQYF
NA,NA,TRBV14,TRBJ2-1,TGTGCCAGCAGCTACACAGGGTGGGGCAATGAGCAGTTCTTC,CASSYTGWGNEQFF
NA,NA,TRBV7-2,TRBJ1-5,TGTGCCAGCAGCGCCTATAGCAATCAGCCCCAGCATTTT,CASSAYSNQPQHF
NA,NA,TRBV19,TRBJ1-1,TGTGCCACCACTCCGGCGGGGGGCAGAACTGAAGCTTTCTTT,CATTPAGGRTEAFF
NA,NA,TRBV5-1,TRBJ1-1,TGCGCCAGCAGCTTGGGGAGGGGTTCTGAAGCTTTCTTT,CASSLGRGSEAFF
NA,few,TRBV7-2,TRBJ1-5,TGTGCCAGCAGCCTGGGGGGCGGCGGCCAGCCCCAGCATTTT,CASSLGGGGQPQHF
NA,NA,TRBV30,TRBJ1-6,TGTGCCTGGAGCCCCGGGGTCGGAGCACCCCTCCACTTT,CAWSPGVGAPLHF
NA,NA,TRBV5-1,TRBJ2-7,TGCGCCAGCAGCTTGTCCTTGGGGTACGAGCAGTACTTC,CASSLSLGYEQYF
NA,NA,TRBV21-1,TRBJ1-6,TGTGCCAGCCCTATGCCGGGACAGGGCACGGGTTCACCCCTCCACTTT,CASPMPGQGTGSPLHF
TRBD1,NA,TRBV7-2,TRBJ1-3,TGTGCCACCACGGGACAGGGGGACCTTGGTGGAAACACCATATATTTT,CATTGQGDLGGNTIYF
NA,NA,TRBV6-1,TRBJ2-6,TGTGCCAGCAGTGAAGCGAGGACTCCTAATACCCTTTCTGGGGCCAACGTCCTGACTTTC,CASSEARTPNTLSGANVLTF
NA,NA,TRBV28,TRBJ1-2,TGTGCCAGCAGTTTATCGGCAGCTTATGGCTACACCTTC,CASSLSAAYGYTF
NA,NA,TRBV10-2,TRBJ2-4,TGCGCCAGCAGGGACAGTCTAGCCAAAAACATTCAGTACTTC,CASRDSLAKNIQYF
NA,NA,TRBV27,TRBJ1-1,TGTGCCAGCAGTTCCCCGGCAGAGGGACGAGCTTTCTTT,CASSSPAEGRAFF
TRBD1,NA,TRBV6-1,TRBJ1-1,TGTGCCAGCGGTGAAGGGACAGGGGGCAGGAACACTGAAGCTTTCTTT,CASGEGTGGRNTEAFF
NA,NA,TRBV6-4,TRBJ1-5,TGTGCCGGGGGACGGATAAAGCATTTT,CAGGRIKHF
TRBD1,NA,TRBV2,TRBJ1-4,TGTGCCAGCACCTTGACAGGGAATGAAAAACTGTTTTTT,CASTLTGNEKLFF
TRBD1,NA,TRBV5-1,TRBJ2-7,TGCGCCAGCAGCACGACCGGAGACAGGGGGTCCGAGCAGTACTTC,CASSTTGDRGSEQYF
NA,NA,TRBV6-1,TRBJ2-3,TGTGCCAGCAGTGAAGAGGCAGGGGTCACAGATACGCAGTATTTT,CASSEEAGVTDTQYF
TRBD2,NA,TRBV29-1,TRBJ2-5,TGCAGCGTTGATGGGACTAGCGGGAGAATCGGAGAGACCCAGTACTTC,CSVDGTSGRIGETQYF
TRBD1,NA,TRBV15,TRBJ1-1,TGTGCCACCAGCCGAAACCGGGACAGGGGTCTCACTGAAGCTTTCTTT,CATSRNRDRGLTEAFF
TRBD1,NA,TRBV2,TRBJ1-4,TGTGCCAGCAGTGATGGGACAGAGAGGGAAAAACTGTTTTTT,CASSDGTEREKLFF
NA,few,TRBV5-4,TRBJ2-5,TGTGCCAGCAGCCTCCAGTCTAGTATGGAGACCCAGTACTTC,CASSLQSSMETQYF
TRBD1,NA,TRBV2,TRBJ2-3,TGTGCCAGCAGCCCCCCTGCTGGGACAGGCGCTAGCACAGATACGCAGTATTTT,CASSPPAGTGASTDTQYF
NA,NA,TRBV19,TRBJ1-2,TGTGCCAGTAGGGTGGGATCCCACGGCTACACCTTC,CASRVGSHGYTF
NA,NA,TRBV28,TRBJ2-2,TGTGCCAGCAGTGCATCTAGCAGCAGGGACACCGGGGAGCTGTTTTTT,CASSASSSRDTGELFF
TRBD2,NA,TRBV6-1,TRBJ2-5,TGTGCCAGCAGCCCTTGGAGCGGGAGGGAAGAGACCCAGTACTTC,CASSPWSGREETQYF
TRBD2,NA,TRBV4-3,TRBJ2-5,TGCGCCAGCAGTATGAGCGGGAGCGGGGAGACCCAGTACTTC,CASSMSGSGETQYF
NA,NA,TRBV2,TRBJ2-5,TGTGCCAGCAGCAAGGGAGGAGATGGGGGCAGACGGATTGAAGAGACCCAGTACTTC,CASSKGGDGGRRIEETQYF
NA,NA,TRBV15,TRBJ2-7,TGTGCCACCAGCAGATCAACAGGCAAGCAGTACTTC,CATSRSTGKQYF
TRBD1,NA,TRBV6-5,TRBJ2-7,TGTGCCAGCAGTTACTCCGGGACAGGGTCTGGCGAGCAGTACTTC,CASSYSGTGSGEQYF
TRBD1,NA,TRBV7-9,TRBJ2-3,TGTGCCAGCAGCTCGACAGGGGCAGATACGCAGTATTTT,CASSSTGADTQYF
TRBD1,few,TRBV14,TRBJ1-1,TGTGCCAGCAGCCAAGGGCCAAGACAGGGGAGAACTGAAGCTTTCTTT,CASSQGPRQGRTEAFF
NA,NA,TRBV28,TRBJ1-4,TGTGCCAGCAGGAACCTTAGGGGTGTTGAAAAACTGTTTTTT,CASRNLRGVEKLFF
NA,NA,TRBV29-1,TRBJ1-1,TGCAGCGCCGCGGACGGCTGGGACACTGAAGCTTTCTTT,CSAADGWDTEAFF
NA,NA,TRBV6-1,TRBJ1-5,TGTGCCAGCAGTGAACCAGGGACCTCGGACGGTCAGCCCCAGCATTTT,CASSEPGTSDGQPQHF
TRBD2,NA,TRBV7-9,TRBJ2-7,TGTGCCAGCCGCGCAGGGAGGGCGGTCGAGCAGTACTTC,CASRAGRAVEQYF
TRBD2,NA,TRBV5-1,TRBJ2-1,TGCGCCAGCAGCGAGGGACTAGCGGGGGGCAATGAGCAGTTCTTC,CASSEGLAGGNEQFF
NA,NA,TRBV29-1,TRBJ1-1,TGCAGCGCCGACAGCCCGAACACTGAAGCTTTCTTT,CSADSPNTEAFF
NA,NA,TRBV2,TRBJ1-5,TGTGCCAGCAGTGAGGGCGGAGTTAGCAATCAGCCCCAGCATTTT,CASSEGGVSNQPQHF
TRBD1,NA,TRBV7-6,TRBJ1-2,TGTGCCAGCAGCTTAAAACAGGGGGCTGGGGGTGGCTACACCTTC,CASSLKQGAGGGYTF
TRBD1,NA,TRBV6-5,TRBJ1-2,TGTGCCAGCAGGACCGGACAGGGGCCCTATGGCTACACCTTC,CASRTGQGPYGYTF
NA,NA,TRBV4-3,TRBJ1-1,TGCGCCAGCAGCCAAGGACTTGGGGGGAACACTGAAGCTTTCTTT,CASSQGLGGNTEAFF
TRBD2,NA,TRBV29-1,TRBJ2-7,TGCAGCGTTTCCCTCCTACTAGCGGAGGACGTCTACGAGCAGTACTTC,CSVSLLLAEDVYEQYF
NA,NA,TRBV11-3,TRBJ1-1,TGTGCCAGCAGCTTTAGAGACGGATCTGAAGCTTTCTTT,CASSFRDGSEAFF
TRBD1,NA,TRBV4-2,TRBJ2-7,TGTGCCAGCAGCCAGGAGGGACAGGGAAGGTACGAGCAGTACTTC,CASSQEGQGRYEQYF
NA,NA,TRBV6-5,TRBJ1-1,TGTGCCAGCACCAATGACGGAGGCACTGAAGCTTTCTTT,CASTNDGGTEAFF
NA,NA,TRBV10-3,TRBJ1-1,TGTGCCATCTCGGCCGTGAAGAACACTGAAGCTTTCTTT,CAISAVKNTEAFF
NA,NA,TRBV18,TRBJ1-1,TGTGCCAGCTCCCTAGCCAGGGAAGAAGCTTTCTTT,CASSLAREEAFF
NA,NA,TRBV19,TRBJ1-1,TGTGCCAGTAGTGCGGGGGCGATTACTGAAGCTTTCTTT,CASSAGAITEAFF